The T cell receptor beta chain under discussion was sequenced for a study of T cell responses to AZD1222 COVID-19 vaccine. The count of this clone is one. Its antigen is currently unknown. Data came from immunoSEQ multiplex PCR; TCRdb stores just in-frame clones and leaves some out. This repertoire shows under 150,000 clones, 85% to 90% found once; its top ten account for 1.5% to 2%. Broader study findings: Reportedly, nearly half of unique spike TCRs recognized epitopes outside B.1.351/B.1.1.7 mutations. Vaccine-associated CD4 TCRs ranged over spike, dominating at 160-218 and 743-854. The donor cohort was predominantly white British with a female majority, and clonal diversity may have been underestimated.

Germline loops: CDR1 SGHRS, CDR2 YFSETQ. Losses at the gene ends were 5 bases for V and 5 bases for J; bases not matched to a gene: 11. This CDR3 has 16 amino acids. The sequence derives from an adult who received the AZD1222 COVID-19 vaccine. Here the sequenced sample was peripheral blood, taken 28 days after the second AZD1222 dose. The V gene is TRBV5-1, the J gene TRBJ2-5, with 11 bases that match TRBD2. CDR3 protein: CASSTRLAGGGETQYF. CDR3 coding DNA: TGCGCCAGCAGTACCCGGCTAGCGGGGGGCGGGGAGACCCAGTACTTC.